The text below deals with one T cell receptor beta chain. What it recognizes is unknown. The authors took blood RNA from unsorted whole blood and also extracted germline DNA. The sample comes from a study of tumor-infiltrating lymphocytes in primary liver carcinoma. Study-level background: Patients, male and female, were 30 to 69 years old.

Priming with a constant-region primer yielded TCR beta cDNA from roughly 490 ng total RNA. For TCR beta, libraries were produced by three nested multiplex PCR rounds using slightly modified ARM-PCR. Running approximately 10 cycles apiece, the first two PCR rounds relied on TRBV1-TRBV30 forward primers together with a C-beta reverse primer. TCRdb re-called the multiplex PCR reads through MiXCR, storing one row per CDR3 protein. The sample lists about 310,000 distinct CDR3 sequences, around three fifths occurring once. Findings of the study overall: Unsorted bulk processing meant the study did not compare CD4+ and CD8+ repertoires.

The CDR3 has 13 residues. V was pared by 4 bases and J by 9 bases, with 4 bases of the junction left unmatched. Sequencing was carried out using peripheral blood. The rearrangement joins TRBV12-3 or TRBV12-4 to TRBJ1-5; 9 bases map to TRBD1. This clonotype was sampled from a man aged 35 to 55 with primary liver carcinoma and hepatitis B virus infection. The CDR3, as DNA: TGTGCCAGCAGTTGGGACAGGGCCCGGCCCCAGCATTTT. It encodes CASSWDRARPQHF.